This TCR beta chain appears in the sequencing data of a study of OX40 agonist ivuxolimab in advanced cancers. General study points: Low normalized T-cell clonal expansion was additionally recorded for some nonresponders.

Some clones are missing from TCRdb's copy, which holds only in-frame ones; the method was immunoSEQ multiplex PCR. The sample comprises over 20,000 clones, 65% to 90% of which are singletons, and approximately 16% rests with the top ten. With respect to this clone: The antigen is not known.

Trimming took off 6 bases at V and 4 bases at J, with 13 bases between the two ends. CDR3 length: 13 residues. Germline assignment: CDR1 KGHSH and CDR2 LQKENI. The sample consisted of CD4+ or CD8+ T cells sorted from blood, taken in a trial of the OX40 agonist ivuxolimab. The chain combines TRBV18 with TRBJ2-7; D may be TRBD1 or TRBD2 (6 bases each). This receptor was identified in an adult with an advanced solid tumor such as melanoma, head and neck, liver or kidney cancer. CDR3 loop: CASSKGGGYEQYF. CDR3 in DNA: TGTGCCAGCTCTAAGGGGGGAGGATACGAGCAGTACTTC.